Presented here are 32 T cell receptor beta chains from one specimen sequenced in a study of blood T cell repertoires in COVID-19. Sequencing was performed with immunoSEQ multiplex PCR; in TCRdb, only in-frame clones are kept and a portion is missing. Of some 180,000 clones in the sample, 80% to 90% were seen once. The material sequenced was peripheral blood. These receptors were taken from an elderly woman with COVID-19, enrolled during active disease.

The J gene is TRBJ2-7, the V gene TRBV5-1, with 9 bases aligning to TRBD2. This CDR3 has 19 amino acids. Trimming at V came to 0 bases and at J to 2 bases, leaving 15 bases not matched to a gene. Germline V lookup: CDR1 SGHRS, CDR2 YFSETQ. CDR3 region: CASSLGAHHPSGTPYEQYF. DNA for the CDR3: TGCGCCAGCAGCTTGGGGGCCCATCATCCTAGCGGGACTCCCTACGAGCAGTACTTC. Full variable domain (remainder filled in from reference TRBV5-1 and TRBJ2-7): KAGVTQTPRYLIKTRGQQVTLSCSPISGHRSVSWYQQTPGQGLQFLFEYFSETQRNKGNFPGRFSGRQFSNSRSEMNVSTLELGDSALYLCASSLGAHHPSGTPYEQYFGPGTRLTVT.

CDR3 protein: CASSSRQGRVFYGYTF. The CDR3 DNA reads TGTGCCAGCAGCTCAAGACAGGGGAGAGTGTTTTATGGCTACACCTTC. The rearrangement joins TRBV7-8 to TRBJ1-2, with 8 bases aligning to TRBD1. The V gene end was trimmed by 4 bases and the J gene end by 5 bases; junction bases not matched to a gene: 12. This CDR3 contains 16 residues. CDR1 is SGHVS, CDR2 FQNEAQ, per germline. Combining the CDR3 with reference TRBV7-8 and TRBJ1-2 gives the whole variable domain GAGVSQSPRYKVAKRGQDVALRCDPISGHVSLFWYQQALGQGPEFLTYFQNEAQLDKSGLPSDRFFAERPEGSVSTLKIQRTQQEDSAVYLCASSSRQGRVFYGYTFGSGTRLTVV.

The chain uses TRBV2 and TRBJ1-2; no clear D. Germline V gene data show CDR1 as SNHLY and CDR2 as FYNNEI. The CDR3 spans 13 residues. V was cut by 7 bases and J by 2 bases, with 11 bases left in between. CDR3 bases: TGTGCCAGCAAGGAGACGGGGAACTATGGCTACACCTTC. Protein product: CASKETGNYGYTF.

This chain links TRBV5-6 with TRBJ1-2; 10 nucleotides line up with TRBD1. This CDR3 spans 14 amino acids. Trimming took 5 bases from V and 4 from J; bases not matched to a gene: 5. Germline loops: CDR1 SGHDT, CDR2 YYEEEE. The CDR3, as DNA: TGTGCCAGCAGGCGCCGGGACAGGGGCTATGGCTACACCTTC. As protein: CASRRRDRGYGYTF.

This clone was observed a single time. This rearrangement joins TRBV3-1 (or the pseudogene TRBV3-2) to TRBJ1-2; 7 nucleotides align to TRBD1. Looked up from germline, CDR1 is LGHDT and CDR2 is YNNKEL (reference sequence). Losses at the gene ends were 4 bases for V and 5 bases for J; bases not matched to a gene: 4. There are 13 residues in the CDR3. The CDR3 is CASSLTGPYGYTF. In nucleotides, the CDR3 is TGTGCCAGCAGCCTGACAGGGCCGTATGGCTACACCTTC.

The V gene is TRBV28, the J gene TRBJ2-1, with 8 bases identical to TRBD2. CDR3 size: 18 residues. Germline V lookup: CDR1 MDHEN, CDR2 SYDVKM. The V segment lost 4 bases and the J segment 3 bases; nucleotides outside the gene matches: 14. The CDR3 coding sequence is TGTGCCAGCAGTTCCCTCTCCCCGCGGGAGGACCGCTACAATGAGCAGTTCTTC. Translated, it gives CASSSLSPREDRYNEQFF.

This clone was counted between two and nine times. The chain recombines TRBV5-1 with TRBJ2-1; TRBD1 might be the D (5 bases). Trimming shortened V by 4 bases and J by 0 bases, and 14 bases separated the two germline ends. This CDR3 has 16 amino acids. Germline CDR1 and CDR2: SGHRS and YFSETQ. CDR3 sequence (DNA): TGCGCCAGCAGCCCCGGCGGACATAGCTCCTACAATGAGCAGTTCTTC. Encoded protein: CASSPGGHSSYNEQFF. The whole variable domain, filled in from reference TRBV5-1 and TRBJ2-1, reads KAGVTQTPRYLIKTRGQQVTLSCSPISGHRSVSWYQQTPGQGLQFLFEYFSETQRNKGNFPGRFSGRQFSNSRSEMNVSTLELGDSALYLCASSPGGHSSYNEQFFGPGTRLTVL.

This chain connects TRBV6-5 to TRBJ1-6; 7 bases map to TRBD1. This CDR3 has 13 residues. CDR1 and CDR2 from the germline V gene are MNHEY and SVGAGI. J lost 13 bases, V lost 6 bases, and 9 bases had no gene match. CDR3 in amino acids: CASRRDSVGPLHF. The CDR3 DNA reads TGTGCCAGCAGGCGGGACAGCGTGGGTCCCCTCCACTTT.

The chain uses TRBV4-2 and TRBJ1-2; 8 nucleotides agree with TRBD1. Germline V gene lookup returns CDR1 LGHNA and CDR2 YNFKEQ. The V and J ends lost 0 bases and 4 bases, in that order; junction bases with no gene match: 7. This CDR3 is built from 16 residues. CDR3 in amino acids: CASSQDPDREVYGYTF. The CDR3 DNA is TGTGCCAGCAGCCAAGATCCGGACAGGGAGGTCTATGGCTACACCTTC.

The V call is TRBV29-1, the J call TRBJ2-3, with 11 bases matching TRBD1. The CDR3 spans 16 residues. The germline CDR1 and CDR2 sequences are SQVTM and ANQGSEA. The J segment lost 4 bases and the V segment lost 5 bases, leaving 11 bases of the junction unmatched. CDR3 sequence reads: CSVLTRDRGWSDTQYF. The DNA for the CDR3 is TGCAGCGTTCTTACCCGGGACAGGGGGTGGTCAGATACGCAGTATTTT.

The chain employs TRBV5-4 and TRBJ1-2; 7 bases map to TRBD1. Germline V gene lookup returns CDR1 SGHNT and CDR2 YYREEE (reference sequence). The CDR3 totals 13 residues. J gave up 3 bases and V 10 bases, and 9 bases lay outside the gene matches. CDR3 nucleotide sequence: TGTGCCGGGTCCACAGGGGCGTACTATGGCTACACCTTC. It yields the protein CAGSTGAYYGYTF.

This clone was picked up one time. The V call is TRBV5-6, the J call TRBJ2-6, with D perhaps TRBD1 (6 bases). CDR1 SGHDT and CDR2 YYEEEE come from the germline V gene. The CDR3 consists of 18 residues. V lost 2 bases to trimming and J lost 1 base, with 16 bases between them. Written as DNA, the CDR3 is TGTGCCAGCAGCTTTACGGGACACAGGCGGTCTGGGGCCAACGTCCTGACTTTC. Translation gives CASSFTGHRRSGANVLTF. Filled out from reference TRBV5-6 and TRBJ2-6, the complete variable domain reads DAGVTQSPTHLIKTRGQQVTLRCSPKSGHDTVSWYQQALGQGPQFIFQYYEEEERQRGNFPDRFSGHQFPNYSSELNVNALLLGDSALYLCASSFTGHRRSGANVLTFGAGSRLTVL.

V is TRBV20-1 and J is TRBJ2-5; possibly TRBD2 for D (6 bases). Germline lookup yields CDR1 DFQATT and CDR2 SNEGSKA (reference sequence). Trimming stripped 3 bases from V and 5 bases from J, with 16 bases between. CDR3 size: 14 residues. The CDR3 region is CSASRDHGGETQYF. Written as DNA, the CDR3 is TGCAGTGCTAGTCGCGACCACGGAGGGGAGACCCAGTACTTC.

The chain joins TRBV18 to TRBJ2-1; the match to TRBD2 covers 10 bases. Germline loops: CDR1 KGHSH, CDR2 LQKENI. V shed 2 bases and J 1 base; nucleotides not matched to a gene: 2. The CDR3 is 16 residues long. As DNA, the CDR3 is TGTGCCAGCTCACCATTTAGCGGGAGGTCCTACAATGAGCAGTTCTTC. Protein product: CASSPFSGRSYNEQFF.

The rearrangement uses TRBV6-5 and TRBJ1-2; D perhaps matches TRBD1 (5 bases). Germline loops: CDR1 MNHEY, CDR2 SVGAGI. The CDR3 extends over 14 amino acids. V shed 1 base and J shed 4 bases, with 10 bases lying between them. CDR3 loop: CASSYLGRGYGYTF. The CDR3, as DNA: TGTGCCAGCAGTTACTTGGGTAGGGGCTATGGCTACACCTTC.

This rearrangement joins TRBV7-8 to TRBJ1-3; D is ambiguous. V lost 6 bases and J lost 0, with 9 bases in between. Germline loops: CDR1 SGHVS, CDR2 FQNEAQ. CDR3 length: 14 residues. This CDR3 reads CASSRQFSGNTIYF. CDR3 sequence (DNA): TGTGCCAGCAGTCGACAATTCTCTGGAAACACCATATATTTT.

The V call is TRBV23-1, the J call TRBJ1-4; D unclear. TRBV23-1 is an ORF; its function is uncertain. The CDR3 consists of 15 residues. Trimming left V 1 base short and J 5 bases short, with 11 bases between. The CDR3 region is CASSQLREQNEKLFF. CDR3 bases: TGCGCCAGCAGTCAATTGAGGGAGCAGAATGAAAAACTGTTTTTT.

The V call is TRBV7-6, the J call TRBJ2-6; D call uncertain. Trimming removed 6 bases at V and 0 bases at J, with 9 bases between. The CDR3 length is 15 residues. Germline lookup yields CDR1 SGHVS and CDR2 FNYEAQ. CDR3 sequence reads: CASSHRRSGANVLTF. The CDR3 coding sequence is TGTGCCAGCAGTCACAGACGCTCTGGGGCCAACGTCCTGACTTTC.

The rearrangement links TRBV4-1 to TRBJ2-3; tentative D call: TRBD2 (5 bases). The CDR3 totals 14 residues. Germline values: CDR1 MGHRA, CDR2 YSYEKL. Trimming stripped 0 bases from V and 6 bases from J, with 10 bases between. DNA of the CDR3: TGCGCCAGCAGCCAAGAAGGAGGTCCTGATACGCAGTATTTT. Protein: CASSQEGGPDTQYF.

This chain uses TRBV18 with TRBJ1-2, with D maybe TRBD1 (5 bases). Germline V lookup: CDR1 KGHSH, CDR2 LQKENI. V was pared by 3 bases and J by 8 bases, with 16 bases between. The CDR3 sequence is 14 residues long. CDR3: CASSPSTAQVGYTF. The CDR3 DNA reads as TGTGCCAGCTCACCGTCGACAGCCCAGGTGGGCTACACCTTC.

The chain employs TRBV30 and TRBJ1-5; weak D call: TRBD1 (5 bases). CDR3 size: 15 residues. Germline V gene data show CDR1 as GTSNPN and CDR2 as SVGIG (reference sequence). V dropped 0 bases and J dropped 5 bases, with 14 bases sitting between them. CDR3 sequence (DNA): TGTGCCTGGAGTGTAAGGAAAAGGGGCGATCAGCCCCAGCATTTT. Translating gives CAWSVRKRGDQPQHF.

The chain employs TRBV5-4 and TRBJ2-7, with D perhaps matching TRBD1 (5 bases). The CDR3 runs to 15 residues. V gave up 0 bases and J gave up 3 bases, with 13 bases separating them. The germline gives CDR1 SGHNT, CDR2 YYREEE (reference sequence). CDR3 nucleotide sequence: TGTGCCAGCAGCTTGGGGGCGCAGGGCAGCTACGAGCAGTACTTC. Encoded protein: CASSLGAQGSYEQYF.

The V call is TRBV5-4, the J call TRBJ1-2, with 9 nucleotides matching TRBD1. Germline CDR1 is SGHNT and CDR2 is YYREEE (reference sequence). The length of the CDR3 is 13 residues. The J segment lost 6 bases and the V segment lost 3 bases, leaving 3 bases of the junction unmatched. DNA of the CDR3: TGTGCCAGCAGCTGGACAGGGGCGAATGGCTACACCTTC. Its translation: CASSWTGANGYTF.

V is TRBV4-1 and J is TRBJ2-1, with TRBD2 matching over 9 bases. Germline values: CDR1 MGHRA, CDR2 YSYEKL. V lost 0 bases, J lost 7 bases, and 10 bases stayed unmatched. The CDR3 contains 17 residues. For the CDR3, the DNA is TGCGCCAGCAGCCAAGAGGGTCCGGGACTAGCAAGGAATGAGCAGTTCTTC. Encoded protein: CASSQEGPGLARNEQFF.

This chain connects TRBV10-3 to TRBJ2-7, with D possibly matching TRBD2 (6 bases). The V and J ends lost 0 bases and 0 bases respectively, with 9 bases between them. This CDR3 contains 15 residues. The germline V gene has CDR1 ENHRY and CDR2 SYGVKD. As DNA, the CDR3 is TGTGCCATCAGTGAGTCCCCCGGGAGCTCCTACGAGCAGTACTTC. This sequence encodes CAISESPGSSYEQYF.

The chain joins TRBV9 to TRBJ1-2; the D is unclear. Germline CDR1 reads SGDLS; CDR2 reads YYNGEE. CDR3 length: 16 amino acids. V lost 0 bases and J 4 bases, leaving 16 bases between the germline ends. The DNA for the CDR3 is TGTGCCAGCAGCGTAGATGGGAGCGGAGGTTTCTATGGCTACACCTTC. As protein: CASSVDGSGGFYGYTF.

This chain connects TRBV15 to TRBJ2-3; TRBD1 is a possible D gene (5 bases). This CDR3 is 17 amino acids long. In germline, CDR1 is LNHNV, CDR2 YYDKDF (reference sequence). The V end was cut by 0 bases, the J end by 1 base, with 14 bases between. In nucleotides, the CDR3 is TGTGCCACCAGCAGAGATCTCAGGGCGGTCGGCACAGATACGCAGTATTTT. Translated: CATSRDLRAVGTDTQYF.

This chain joins TRBV7-2 and TRBJ2-5, with 8 bases identical to TRBD2. The V gene's germline CDR1 is SGHTA and CDR2 FQGNSA. J was trimmed by 5 bases and V by 2 bases; bases with no gene match: 4. The CDR3 is 14 residues long. Here the CDR3 DNA reads TGTGCCAGCAGCTTAAGCGGGAGCGGTGAGACCCAGTACTTC. Translating gives CASSLSGSGETQYF.

The chain couples TRBV28 to TRBJ2-2, with a weak D call TRBD1 (6 bases). Between the trimmed V and J ends, which lost 3 bases and 4 bases, there was a span of 15 bases. CDR3 size: 16 residues. The germline V gene encodes CDR1 MDHEN and CDR2 SYDVKM. The CDR3 DNA follows: TGTGCCAGCAGTTTCGGTACAGGGTGGGTCACCGGGGAGCTGTTTTTT. Translated, it gives CASSFGTGWVTGELFF.

The chain uses TRBV6-1 and TRBJ1-4; 10 bases are shared with TRBD1. Germline-derived CDR1 and CDR2 are MNHNS and SASEGT. V was clipped by 3 bases and J by 7 bases; unmatched bases: 8. This CDR3 is 16 amino acids long. CDR3 amino acids: CASSDRGQGEGEKLFF. CDR3 nucleotide sequence: TGTGCCAGCAGTGACCGCGGACAGGGGGAGGGTGAAAAACTGTTTTTT.

This chain's CDR3 is CARCKLSGAEECPNEKLFF. In DNA, the CDR3 is TGTGCCAGATGTAAGCTCAGCGGGGCCGAGGAATGTCCTAATGAAAAACTGTTTTTT. The chain uses TRBV2 and TRBJ1-4; D possibly corresponds to TRBD1 (5 bases). CDR1 SNHLY and CDR2 FYNNEI come from the germline V gene. V lost 9 bases to trimming and J lost 3 bases, with 29 bases between them. The CDR3 has 19 residues. Drawing the rest from reference TRBV2 and TRBJ1-4, the complete variable domain is EPEVTQTPSHQVTQMGQEVILRCVPISNHLYFYWYRQILGQKVEFLVSFYNNEISEKSEIFDDQFSVERPDGSNFTLKIRSTKLEDSAMYFCARCKLSGAEECPNEKLFFGSGTQLSVL.

This clone was counted a few times. The V gene is TRBV29-1, the J gene TRBJ2-7, with a weak D call TRBD2 (5 bases). The CDR3 has 12 residues. Germline V gene lookup returns CDR1 SQVTM and CDR2 ANQGSEA. V lost 5 bases and J lost 2, with 10 bases in between. CDR3: CSVRTVTYEQYF. CDR3 bases: TGCAGCGTTCGGACTGTAACCTACGAGCAGTACTTC.